A selection of T cell receptor beta chains follows, all from one sample in a study of radiation and T cells in renal cell carcinoma. This table comes from immunoSEQ multiplex PCR, and its TCRdb copy is limited to in-frame clones, with some not included. The sample records about 140,000 clones, over 80% being singletons. Sequenced here: blood, sampled from a patient whose treatment included radiotherapy and nephrectomy. The receptor set was obtained from a woman between 50 and 59 years old with renal cell carcinoma. CDR3s include the opening cysteine and the closing phenylalanine or tryptophan. A D gene is named only where the DNA matches it firmly. Size is omitted from some rows. Given values are once, few, many or a class for expanded clones.

TRBV5-1	.	TRBJ2-1	.	CASSHGQRYNEQFF	TGCGCCAGCAGCCACGGACAGAGATACAATGAGCAGTTCTTC
TRBV28	.	TRBJ1-2	.	CASRGDRGVYGYTF	TGTGCCAGCAGAGGGGACCGGGGGGTATATGGCTACACCTTC
TRBV19	.	TRBJ1-3	.	CASGSGNTIYF	TGTGCCTCAGGGTCTGGAAACACCATATATTTT
TRBV19	once	TRBJ2-1	.	CASKGGYKYNEQFF	TGTGCCAGTAAGGGGGGGTACAAGTACAATGAGCAGTTCTTC
TRBV7-9	.	TRBJ2-7	TRBD1	CASSKGQGALIHEQYF	TGTGCCAGCAGCAAGGGACAGGGGGCGCTTATCCACGAGCAGTACTTC
TRBV5-4	.	TRBJ2-3	.	CASSSGGATDTQYF	TGTGCCAGCAGCTCAGGGGGGGCCACAGATACGCAGTATTTT
TRBV27	once	TRBJ1-4	.	CASSSLLEGRDEKLFF	TGTGCCAGCAGTTCCCTCCTCGAGGGGCGCGATGAAAAACTGTTTTTT
TRBV5-1	.	TRBJ1-1	.	CASSNLQAQRGEAFF	TGCGCCAGCAGCAATTTACAGGCGCAAAGGGGTGAAGCTTTCTTT
TRBV15	.	TRBJ2-7	TRBD2	CATSRELASGRVWGRYEQYF	TGTGCCACCAGCAGAGAGCTGGCTAGCGGGAGGGTATGGGGTAGGTACGAGCAGTACTTC
TRBV5-6	.	TRBJ1-1	.	CASSQQWTEAFF	TGTGCCAGCAGCCAACAGTGGACTGAAGCTTTCTTT
TRBV7-2	.	TRBJ1-1	.	CASSLVFTEAFF	TGTGCCAGCAGCTTAGTATTCACTGAAGCTTTCTTT
TRBV6-1	.	TRBJ2-3	.	CASSVTDTQYF	TGTGCCAGCAGTGTGACAGATACGCAGTATTTT
TRBV19	.	TRBJ2-7	.	CASRRGRGSYEQYF	TGTGCCAGTCGTCGAGGCCGCGGCTCCTACGAGCAGTACTTC
TRBV29-1	.	TRBJ2-1	.	CSAHIGLDEQFF	TGCAGCGCCCACATTGGGTTAGATGAGCAGTTCTTC
TRBV2	few	TRBJ2-1	TRBD1	CASSATGYEQFF	TGTGCCAGCAGCGCGACAGGGTATGAGCAGTTCTTC
TRBV10-2	.	TRBJ2-7	TRBD2	CASQNSGLARYEQYF	TGCGCCAGTCAAAACTCGGGACTAGCTAGGTACGAGCAGTACTTC
TRBV5-1	.	TRBJ1-6	.	CASSPYSNNSPLHF	TGCGCCAGCAGCCCCTACTCGAATAATTCACCCCTCCACTTT
TRBV27	.	TRBJ2-1	.	CASSHSDWIVNEQFF	TGTGCCAGCAGTCACTCGGACTGGATCGTCAATGAGCAGTTCTTC
TRBV19	.	TRBJ2-7	TRBD1	CASSRDRQGWDEQYF	TGTGCCAGTAGTAGGGATCGACAGGGTTGGGACGAGCAGTACTTC
TRBV28	.	TRBJ2-5	.	CASSLADQETQYF	TGTGCCAGCAGCTTAGCGGATCAAGAGACCCAGTACTTC
TRBV7-9	.	TRBJ2-7	.	CASSYPVDYEQYF	TGTGCCAGCAGCTACCCCGTGGACTACGAGCAGTACTTC
TRBV28	.	TRBJ1-1	.	CASGTGGRVTEAFF	TGTGCCAGCGGAACTGGGGGGCGGGTGACTGAAGCTTTCTTT
TRBV28	.	TRBJ2-3	.	CASRRDQGLQYF	TGTGCCAGCAGACGGGACCAAGGTTTGCAGTATTTT
TRBV6-1	.	TRBJ2-2	.	CASGSGTNTGELFF	TGTGCCAGCGGGTCGGGGACGAACACCGGGGAGCTGTTTTTT
TRBV15	few	TRBJ2-1	TRBD2	CATSTSGTVDEQFF	TGTGCCACTTCCACTAGCGGGACTGTGGATGAGCAGTTCTTC
TRBV7-2	.	TRBJ2-7	TRBD1	CASSRDRGSSYEQYF	TGTGCCAGCAGCCGGGACAGGGGGAGCTCCTACGAGCAGTACTTC
TRBV19	.	TRBJ1-2	.	CASSISPGNGYTF	TGTGCCAGTAGTATCTCCCCGGGGAATGGCTACACCTTC
TRBV9	.	TRBJ2-1	TRBD2	CASTLSGGANNEQFF	TGTGCCAGCACCCTAAGCGGGGGGGCCAACAATGAGCAGTTCTTC
TRBV7-2	few	TRBJ1-4	TRBD1	CASSLGDRVWKLFF	TGTGCCAGCAGCTTAGGTGACAGGGTTTGGAAACTGTTTTTT
TRBV29-1	.	TRBJ2-2	.	CSANTGAGELFF	TGCAGCGCTAATACGGGGGCCGGGGAGCTGTTTTTT
TRBV30	.	TRBJ2-3	.	CAWRAPYSKDTQYF	TGTGCCTGGAGAGCCCCCTACAGCAAAGATACGCAGTATTTT
TRBV4-3	.	TRBJ2-3	.	CASSQGGAGTTDTQYF	TGCGCCAGCAGCCAAGGGGGGGCAGGGACCACAGATACGCAGTATTTT
TRBV7-9	.	TRBJ1-4	.	CASSANRGTTNEKLFF	TGTGCCAGCAGCGCCAATAGGGGTACAACTAATGAAAAACTGTTTTTT
TRBV7-9	.	TRBJ1-2	.	CASAGLGYTF	TGTGCCAGCGCAGGGTTGGGCTACACCTTC
TRBV4-3	.	TRBJ1-2	.	CASSQVTGGPGYTF	TGCGCCAGCAGCCAAGTCACAGGAGGCCCTGGCTACACCTTC
TRBV9	.	TRBJ2-1	.	CASSEGGRNEQFF	TGTGCCAGCAGCGAGGGGGGGAGGAATGAGCAGTTCTTC
TRBV15	.	TRBJ1-1	.	CASVGVGDTEAFF	TGTGCCAGTGTTGGGGTGGGGGACACTGAAGCTTTCTTT
TRBV7-2	few	TRBJ1-1	.	CASSPLLGEAFF	TGTGCCAGCAGCCCTCTCCTAGGTGAAGCTTTCTTT
TRBV5-5	.	TRBJ2-7	TRBD1	CASSVRTGFEQYF	TGTGCCAGCAGCGTTCGGACAGGGTTCGAGCAGTACTTC
TRBV30	once	TRBJ1-4	.	CAFLGDEKLFF	TGTGCCTTTCTGGGGGATGAAAAACTGTTTTTT
TRBV7-9	.	TRBJ1-2	.	CASSSDTGRRLTNYGYTF	TGTGCCAGCAGCTCGGATACAGGACGGCGCCTAACTAACTATGGCTACACCTTC
TRBV6-1	.	TRBJ2-2	.	CASSEAGGAGELFF	TGTGCCAGCAGTGAAGCGGGCGGGGCCGGGGAGCTGTTTTTT
TRBV5-1	.	TRBJ2-2	.	CASSLAANTGELFF	TGCGCCAGCAGCTTAGCTGCGAACACCGGGGAGCTGTTTTTT
TRBV4-2	.	TRBJ2-5	.	CASSQASSFGETQYF	TGTGCCAGCAGCCAAGCATCTTCTTTCGGAGAGACCCAGTACTTC
TRBV28	.	TRBJ1-2	.	CASTLAGGGGYGYTF	TGTGCCAGCACCCTTGCCGGGGGTGGTGGCTATGGCTACACCTTC
TRBV6-5	.	TRBJ2-2	.	CASSQTGTGELFF	TGTGCCAGCAGCCAAACAGGGACCGGGGAGCTGTTTTTT
TRBV9	.	TRBJ2-7	.	CASSPEGNEQYF	TGTGCCAGCAGCCCCGAAGGAAACGAGCAGTACTTC
TRBV6-5	.	TRBJ2-2	.	CAAHRGTGELFF	TGTGCCGCGCACCGGGGCACCGGGGAGCTGTTTTTT
TRBV6-6	.	TRBJ2-1	TRBD1	CASSLGTEAPFQFF	TGTGCCAGCAGTTTGGGGACAGAAGCACCATTTCAGTTCTTC
TRBV5-4	.	TRBJ1-2	.	CASSLTGRGYGYTF	TGTGCCAGCAGCTTGACAGGGCGAGGCTATGGCTACACCTTC
TRBV7-9	few	TRBJ1-5	.	CASSLVGREAQPQHF	TGTGCCAGCAGCTTAGTTGGCAGGGAGGCACAGCCCCAGCATTTT
TRBV11-3	.	TRBJ2-5	.	CASSWRVQETQYF	TGTGCCAGCAGCTGGAGGGTTCAAGAGACCCAGTACTTC
TRBV9	.	TRBJ1-3	.	CANRDSPCSVGNTIYF	TGTGCCAATCGGGACTCTCCCTGCTCTGTTGGAAACACCATATATTTT
TRBV7-9	.	TRBJ2-7	.	CASSLSQGGDYEQYF	TGTGCCAGCAGCTTAAGCCAAGGGGGGGACTACGAGCAGTACTTC